The 2 T cell receptor beta chains reported below all come from one sample, sequenced in a study of T-cell reconstitution after alpha-beta-depleted transplantation in children. Unique molecular identifiers were used to barcode this TCRbeta library. TCRdb reprocessed the PCR reads via MiXCR and lists one record per CDR3 protein. The repertoire includes 490,000 or so distinct CDR3 sequences, 10% to 13% of them detected once, and about 2% sits in the top ten. The sample was PBMCs, taken before TCRalphabeta/CD19-depleted stem cell transplant. The receptors here all came from a child younger than 10 with inherited bone marrow failure, due to receive a stem cell transplant.

The chain is built from TRBV4-3 and TRBJ1-3; D is possibly TRBD1 (5 bases). The CDR3 consists of 14 residues. V lost 1 base, J lost 8 bases, and 12 bases lay in between. CDR1 and CDR2 from the germline V gene are LGHNA and YSLEER. The CDR3 DNA reads as TGCGCCAGCAGCCAAGTACGGGGCTCAGACACCATATATTTT. This translates into CASSQVRGSDTIYF.

This clonotype was seen a handful of times. The chain joins TRBV27 to TRBJ1-5; 9 bases match TRBD1. Germline V gene lookup returns CDR1 MNHEY and CDR2 SMNVEV (reference sequence). After removal of 6 bases from V and 7 bases from J, the junction contained 7 bases not matched to a gene. The CDR3 runs to 14 residues. CDR3 DNA sequence: TGTGCCAGCAGAAAACAGGGGGCAGGGCAGCCCCAGCATTTT. This encodes CASRKQGAGQPQHF.